These 14 T cell receptor beta chains were all obtained from the same sample, sequenced in a study of blood T cells in healthy people across ages. PCR was performed a second time for about 6 to 12 cycles using a sample-barcoded 5' primer and a J-beta primer mix. TCRdb re-called the 5' RACE reads through MiXCR, storing one row per CDR3 protein. The sample has around 2 million distinct CDR3 sequences; 35% to 50% are singletons. The sample taken for sequencing was blood. The receptors derive from a human donor in good health.

This rearrangement joins TRBV20-1 to TRBJ2-1; 7 bases fit TRBD1. This CDR3 comprises 14 residues. J gave up 9 bases and V 6 bases, and 14 bases lay outside the gene matches. Germline V gene lookup returns CDR1 DFQATT and CDR2 SNEGSKA (reference sequence). CDR3 residues: CSAQRGLDYGEQFF. CDR3 nucleotides: TGCAGTGCCCAGAGGGGGCTGGATTACGGTGAGCAGTTCTTC.

This clonotype was observed a few times. The chain carries TRBV7-2 and TRBJ2-1; no clear D. Per the germline V gene, CDR1 is SGHTA and CDR2 is FQGNSA. Trimming shortened V by 5 bases and J by 0 bases, and 11 bases separated the two germline ends. This CDR3 spans 15 amino acids. CDR3 sequence: CASSLEVNSYNEQFF. The CDR3 DNA is TGTGCCAGCAGCCTCGAGGTCAACTCCTACAATGAGCAGTTCTTC.

V gene TRBV4-2 combines with J gene TRBJ1-2, with unresolved D. The CDR3 sequence is 14 residues long. From germline, CDR1 is LGHNA and CDR2 YNFKEQ. V lost 1 base and J lost 4, with 10 bases in between. DNA of the CDR3: TGTGCCAGCAGCCAAGCCCAGTTGGGCTATGGCTACACCTTC. It translates to CASSQAQLGYGYTF.

CDR3 sequence (DNA): TGCAGCGTTGGAGTTCGGGCAGATACGCAGTATTTT. Its translation: CSVGVRADTQYF. V is TRBV29-1 and J is TRBJ2-3; D uncertain. The CDR3 covers 12 residues. In germline, CDR1 is SQVTM, CDR2 ANQGSEA. The V and J ends lost 4 bases and 4 bases respectively, with 9 bases between them.

This clonotype was detected only a few times. The chain employs TRBV3-1 and TRBJ1-5, with a possible D match to TRBD1 (6 bases). V was pared by 0 bases and J by 6 bases, with 12 bases between. CDR3 length: 15 residues. Germline CDR1 is LGHDT and CDR2 is YNNKEL (reference sequence). The CDR3, as DNA: TGTGCCAGCAGCCAAGAAGGGGGGGGCGTTCAGCCCCAGCATTTT. Amino acids: CASSQEGGGVQPQHF.

The CDR3 nucleotides are TGTGCCAGCACCTCTCCCGGGAGGGTTGACACCGGGGAGCTGTTTTTT. As protein: CASTSPGRVDTGELFF. This chain joins TRBV6-2 or TRBV6-3 and TRBJ2-2; 8 bases are a match to TRBD2. This CDR3 has 16 amino acids. The V and J ends lost 7 bases and 3 bases, in that order; junction bases with no gene match: 10. Germline CDR1 is MNHEY and CDR2 is SVGEGT.

This clonotype was counted many times. The chain links TRBV4-3 to TRBJ1-2; 7 bases match TRBD1. The V and J ends lost 0 bases and 0 bases, in that order; junction bases with no gene match: 4. Germline-derived CDR1 and CDR2 are LGHNA and YSLEER. CDR3 size: 16 residues. Here the CDR3 reads CASSQDTGASNYGYTF. CDR3 DNA sequence: TGCGCCAGCAGCCAAGATACAGGGGCTTCTAACTATGGCTACACCTTC.

The rearrangement links TRBV5-1 to TRBJ1-2; D is unclear. Germline-derived CDR1 and CDR2 are SGHRS and YFSETQ. Trimming stripped 3 bases from V and 5 bases from J, with 20 bases between. This CDR3 has 16 amino acids. In DNA form, the CDR3 reads TGCGCCAGCAGCTACGACGCCCTGCAGCTGGGGTATGGCTACACCTTC. Amino acid sequence: CASSYDALQLGYGYTF.

The V gene is TRBV2, the J gene TRBJ2-7; D not resolved. The germline CDR1 and CDR2 sequences are SNHLY and FYNNEI. Trimming took 6 bases from V and 2 from J, leaving 14 bases between them. The CDR3 contains 14 residues. This chain's CDR3 is CASRSSAVAYEQYF. CDR3 nucleotide sequence: TGTGCCAGCAGGTCCTCGGCGGTTGCCTACGAGCAGTACTTC. The full variable domain, completed using reference TRBV2 and TRBJ2-7, is EPEVTQTPSHQVTQMGQEVILRCVPISNHLYFYWYRQILGQKVEFLVSFYNNEISEKSEIFDDQFSVERPDGSNFTLKIRSTKLEDSAMYFCASRSSAVAYEQYFGPGTRLTVT.

This clonotype was seen more than once but under ten times. The rearrangement uses TRBV5-1 and TRBJ2-5; maybe TRBD2 (6 bases). Germline-derived CDR1 and CDR2 are SGHRS and YFSETQ. CDR3 length: 16 amino acids. V lost 0 bases, J lost 2 bases, and 14 bases lay in between. The CDR3 is CASSLGVGLPQETQYF. DNA of the CDR3: TGCGCCAGCAGCTTGGGAGTTGGACTACCGCAAGAGACCCAGTACTTC.

This clonotype was picked up a small number of times. This chain joins TRBV7-2 and TRBJ1-3; TRBD1 matches 7 bases. The ends lost 3 bases at V and 2 bases at J; junction bases unmatched: 4. This CDR3 has 15 residues. Germline CDR1 SGHTA, CDR2 FQGNSA. CDR3 amino acids: CASSFQGTAGNTIYF. DNA for the CDR3: TGTGCCAGCAGCTTCCAGGGGACAGCTGGAAACACCATATATTTT.

The rearrangement links TRBV7-2 to TRBJ2-1; tentatively, D is TRBD2 (7 bases). CDR1 is SGHTA, CDR2 FQGNSA, per germline. V was clipped by 5 bases and J by 9 bases, with 20 bases between them. This CDR3 is 15 amino acids long. The DNA of the CDR3 is TGTGCCAGCAGCCAAAGGGTAGGCGGGGGCGGTGAGCAGTTCTTC. It translates to CASSQRVGGGGEQFF.

There are a few counts of this clonotype. The chain couples TRBV20-1 to TRBJ2-1; TRBD2 matches 7 bases. Germline loops: CDR1 DFQATT, CDR2 SNEGSKA (reference sequence). CDR3 size: 14 residues. V lost 3 bases and J lost 3; bases outside the gene matches: 5. CDR3 sequence reads: CSARMGLIYNEQFF. CDR3 coding DNA: TGCAGTGCTAGGATGGGACTAATCTACAATGAGCAGTTCTTC.

The chain employs TRBV12-3 or TRBV12-4 and TRBJ1-2; 7 bases map to TRBD1. J was trimmed by 6 bases and V by 3 bases; bases with no gene match: 10. This CDR3 has 15 amino acids. CDR3 bases: TGTGCCAGCAGTTTCCCGACAGGGCGGGGGGATGGCTACACCTTC. Translating gives CASSFPTGRGDGYTF.